This T cell receptor (beta chain) emerged from a study of cytomegalovirus exposure and HLA in healthy donors. Study-wide results and caveats: In a later analysis, HLA-associated beta chains showed higher expansion and lower generation probabilities than comparable chains.

About this clone itself: What it binds is unknown.

The CDR3 loop spans 11 amino acids. The germline V gene has CDR1 SQVTM and CDR2 ANQGSEA. Trimming pared 3 bases from V and 10 bases from J, leaving 9 bases between. PCR amplification relied on 60 Vbeta primers (plus 13 Jbeta primers). The data were produced by immunoSEQ multiplex PCR, yet TCRdb's version contains in-frame clones alone and is incomplete. Here the sample spans roughly 120,000 clones, 77% being singletons. Input material: PBMCs. This clonotype originated in a human donor in good health. The V and J genes are TRBV29-1 and TRBJ1-4; a weak D match, TRBD1 (5 bases). This CDR3 is CSVDDSRKLFF. The CDR3 nucleotides are TGCAGCGTTGACGACAGTAGAAAACTGTTTTTT. The full variable domain, its missing parts supplied by reference TRBV29-1 and TRBJ1-4, is SAVISQKPSRDICQRGTSLTIQCQVDSQVTMMFWYRQQPGQSLTLIATANQGSEATYESGFVIDKFPISRPNLTFSTLTVSNMSPEDSSIYLCSVDDSRKLFFGSGTQLSVL.